This T cell receptor (beta chain) was sequenced for a study of regulatory T cells in long-lasting Graves disease. As for time point: newly diagnosed GD, antithyroid drugs for less than 3 months. PBMC-extracted RNA yielded the TCR library. All patients originated from an endocrinology department located in Xi'an, China. V lost 3 bases and J lost 5; bases outside the gene matches: 6. Germline loops: CDR1 MNHEY, CDR2 SMNVEV (reference sequence). CDR3 length: 15 amino acids. Building of the TCR beta libraries involved iRepertoire HTBI primers and Arm-PCR of CDR3 regions. TCRdb reprocessed the multiplex PCR reads via MiXCR and lists one record per CDR3 protein. The sample lists roughly 400,000 distinct CDR3 sequences; 16% were seen once. At least ten counts were recorded for this clonotype. These data also featured in a second study, about T cells in Graves' hyperthyroidism and ophthalmopathy.

The sequenced sample was peripheral blood mononuclear cells (PBMCs), obtained at new diagnosis, from a patient treated with antithyroid drugs. The receptor comes from a woman aged 18-29 years with Graves disease. This sequence joins TRBV27 and TRBJ2-7, with 11 bases matching TRBD1. The CDR3: CASSFTGTGGNEQYF. The CDR3 bases are TGTGCCAGCAGTTTCACCGGGACAGGGGGAAACGAGCAGTACTTC.